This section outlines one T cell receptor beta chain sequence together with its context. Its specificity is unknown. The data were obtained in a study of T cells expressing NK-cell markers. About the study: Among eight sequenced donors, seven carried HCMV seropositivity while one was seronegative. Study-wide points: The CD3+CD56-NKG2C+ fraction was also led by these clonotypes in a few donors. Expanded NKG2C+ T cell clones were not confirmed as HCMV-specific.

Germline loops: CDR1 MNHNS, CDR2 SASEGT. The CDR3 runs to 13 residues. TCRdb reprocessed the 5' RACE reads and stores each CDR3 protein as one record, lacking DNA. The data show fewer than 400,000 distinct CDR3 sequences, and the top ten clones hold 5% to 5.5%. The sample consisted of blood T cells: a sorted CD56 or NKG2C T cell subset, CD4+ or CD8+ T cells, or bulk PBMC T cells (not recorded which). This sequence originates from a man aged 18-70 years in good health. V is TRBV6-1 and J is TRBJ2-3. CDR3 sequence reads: CASSTNLANTQYF.